The 13 T cell receptor beta chains reported below all come from one sample, sequenced in a study of blood T cell repertoires in COVID-19. The data were produced by immunoSEQ multiplex PCR, yet TCRdb's version contains in-frame clones alone and is incomplete. This table holds some 230,000 clones, 86% found once. Sequencing was carried out using peripheral blood. These TCRs come from a woman in her fifties or sixties with COVID-19, enrolled during active disease.

In its sample, this clone was seen a few times. This chain links TRBV7-6 with TRBJ2-2, with TRBD2 identical over 12 bases. Germline CDR1 is SGHVS and CDR2 is FNYEAQ. With V trimmed by 4 bases and J by 4 bases, 10 bases remained unmatched. The CDR3 runs 18 residues. CDR3 region: CASSYRASGGAFTGELFF. The CDR3 region has the DNA TGTGCCAGCAGCTATCGGGCTAGCGGGGGGGCCTTCACCGGGGAGCTGTTTTTT.

This chain uses TRBV18 with TRBJ2-1, with a possible D match to TRBD2 (6 bases). The length of the CDR3 is 12 residues. Germline V gene sequence: CDR1 KGHSH, CDR2 LQKENI. Trimming left V 2 bases short and J 7 bases short, with 6 bases between. CDR3 sequence reads: CASSPAGNEQFF. In DNA form, the CDR3 reads TGTGCCAGCTCACCAGCGGGGAATGAGCAGTTCTTC.

The chain uses TRBV27 and TRBJ2-1, with D possibly matching TRBD1 (6 bases). Deletions cut 3 bases from V and 0 bases from J, with 24 bases between. CDR1 is MNHEY, CDR2 SMNVEV, per germline (reference sequence). CDR3 length equals 20 residues. The CDR3: CASSLGARTAIAYSYNEQFF. As DNA, the CDR3 is TGTGCCAGCAGTTTGGGGGCACGGACAGCCATAGCTTACTCCTACAATGAGCAGTTCTTC.

This sequence joins TRBV5-8 and TRBJ2-1, with 8 bases that match TRBD1. This CDR3 has 15 amino acids. Germline-derived CDR1 and CDR2 are SGHTS and YDEGEE. V lost 3 bases to trimming and J lost 2 bases; unmatched junction nucleotides: 4. DNA for the CDR3: TGTGCCAGCAGCTCCGGGACAGGCACCTACAATGAGCAGTTCTTC. It specifies CASSSGTGTYNEQFF.

J is TRBJ2-7 and V is TRBV6-2 or TRBV6-3; perhaps TRBD1 as D (5 bases). V dropped 6 bases and J dropped 2 bases, with 8 bases sitting between them. Germline values: CDR1 MNHEY, CDR2 SVGEGT. The CDR3 has 12 residues. This CDR3 reads CASSSGTYEQYV. The CDR3 DNA reads as TGTGCCAGCAGCTCAGGGACCTACGAGCAGTACGTC.

This clone was detected ten times or more. J is TRBJ2-7 and V is TRBV5-1; TRBD1 might be the D (6 bases). Germline V gene lookup returns CDR1 SGHRS and CDR2 YFSETQ. This CDR3 is 12 amino acids long. The V gene lost 4 bases and the J gene lost 12 bases, with 17 bases spanning the gap. DNA for the CDR3: TGCGCCAGCAGCGTAGACAGGTCCCGATGGTACTTC. Encoded protein: CASSVDRSRWYF.

The genes are TRBV5-6 and TRBJ2-2; D may be TRBD2 (6 bases). Germline V CDR1 and CDR2: SGHDT, YYEEEE. This CDR3 spans 14 amino acids. The ends were cut back, 4 bases at V and 4 bases at J, with 11 bases in the middle. The CDR3 sequence is CASSLGLGTGELFF. The DNA of the CDR3 is TGTGCCAGCAGCCTGGGACTGGGCACCGGGGAGCTGTTTTTT.

The chain recombines TRBV6-6 with TRBJ2-5; 8 bases match TRBD2. Looked up from germline, CDR1 is MNHNY and CDR2 is SVGAGI (reference sequence). The V gene end was trimmed by 5 bases and the J gene end by 4 bases; junction bases not matched to a gene: 12. The CDR3 runs to 16 residues. CDR3 sequence: CASSPGTRGGLETQYF. Written as DNA, the CDR3 is TGTGCCAGCAGTCCTGGGACCCGGGGGGGGTTAGAGACCCAGTACTTC.

The V gene is TRBV7-2, the J gene TRBJ2-7; no clear D gene. This CDR3 comprises 16 residues. Germline V gene sequence: CDR1 SGHTA, CDR2 FQGNSA. The V and J ends lost 2 bases and 1 base respectively, with 15 bases between them. The CDR3 region has the DNA TGTGCCAGCAGCTTACGGTCGACTCTCCATTCCTACGAGCAGTACTTC. Translated, it gives CASSLRSTLHSYEQYF.

The J gene is TRBJ1-2, the V gene TRBV7-9; D is undetermined. Germline V gene lookup returns CDR1 SEHNR and CDR2 FQNEAQ (reference sequence). This CDR3 spans 14 amino acids. The V end was cut by 3 bases, the J end by 7 bases, with 15 bases between. This chain's CDR3 is CASSFAASGSGYTF. DNA of the CDR3: TGTGCCAGCAGCTTTGCGGCATCCGGGAGTGGCTACACCTTC.

The genes are TRBV6-5 and TRBJ1-2; D gene uncertain. Germline CDR1 is MNHEY and CDR2 is SVGAGI. The V gene lost 6 bases and the J gene lost 3 bases, with 17 bases spanning the gap. This CDR3 has 15 residues. The CDR3: CASRTSGIWDYGYTF. CDR3 in DNA: TGTGCCAGCAGAACCTCGGGGATATGGGACTATGGCTACACCTTC.

This chain connects TRBV19 to TRBJ2-2; TRBD1 matches at 9 bases. The CDR3 sequence is 16 residues long. CDR1 and CDR2 from the germline V gene are LNHDA and SQIVND (reference sequence). With 2 bases clipped from V and 4 bases from J, the junction kept 5 bases outside the gene matches. This CDR3 is CASSIRGQGVTGELFF. For the CDR3, the DNA is TGTGCCAGTAGTATAAGGGGACAGGGTGTCACCGGGGAGCTGTTTTTT. The whole variable domain, remainder taken from reference TRBV19 and TRBJ2-2, is DGGITQSPKYLFRKEGQNVTLSCEQNLNHDAMYWYRQDPGQGLRLIYYSQIVNDFQKGDIAEGYSVSREKKESFPLTVTSAQKNPTAFYLCASSIRGQGVTGELFFGEGSRLTVL.

The chain recombines TRBV9 with TRBJ1-3, with 8 bases lining up with TRBD1. This CDR3 has 15 residues. In germline, CDR1 is SGDLS, CDR2 YYNGEE. V lost 3 bases and J lost 0; bases outside the gene matches: 2. This chain's CDR3 is CASSATGGSGNTIYF. DNA of the CDR3: TGTGCCAGCAGCGCCACAGGGGGCTCTGGAAACACCATATATTTT.